One and the same sample provided the 12 T cell receptor beta chains below, sequenced in a study of cytomegalovirus exposure and HLA in healthy donors. Both 60 Vbeta primers and 13 Jbeta primers went into the PCR. Clones were read by immunoSEQ multiplex PCR, and TCRdb kept only the in-frame ones, dropping some. The profile shows tens of thousands of clones, approximately 70% of them singletons. The specimen was PBMCs. The receptor set was obtained from a man under 40 in good health and CMV-seronegative.

The chain is built from TRBV7-9 and TRBJ2-3; D unclear. Looked up from germline, CDR1 is SEHNR and CDR2 is FQNEAQ (reference sequence). V shed 5 bases and J shed 2 bases, with 11 bases lying between them. The CDR3 length is 14 residues. In DNA, the CDR3 is TGTGCCAGCAGCCCCTTCGGGTTCACAGATACGCAGTATTTT. As protein: CASSPFGFTDTQYF.

This clone has more than one count but fewer than ten. The CDR3 reads CASSPWDRVAKLFF. DNA of the CDR3: TGTGCCAGCAGCCCATGGGACAGGGTTGCAAAACTGTTTTTT. The chain joins TRBV28 to TRBJ1-4; TRBD1 aligns across 9 bases. The CDR3 sequence is 14 residues long. Trimming at V came to 6 bases and at J to 10 bases, leaving 9 bases not matched to a gene. Germline V CDR1 and CDR2: MDHEN, SYDVKM.

The V and J genes are TRBV6-5 and TRBJ2-2; 8 bases line up with TRBD1. V lost 11 bases to trimming and J lost 6 bases; unmatched junction nucleotides: 14. Germline lookup yields CDR1 MNHEY and CDR2 SVGAGI. CDR3 length: 15 amino acids. The CDR3 is CARVRGDRTPGELFF. The DNA for the CDR3 is TGTGCCCGTGTGAGGGGGGACAGGACCCCCGGGGAGCTGTTTTTT.

The CDR3 coding sequence is TGTGCCAGCAGCTTAGTCGGGGACACTGAAGCTTTCTTT. Protein sequence: CASSLVGDTEAFF. The chain recombines TRBV7-9 with TRBJ1-1; D is uncertain. V was cut by 1 base and J by 3 bases, with 6 bases left in between. Looked up from germline, CDR1 is SEHNR and CDR2 is FQNEAQ (reference sequence). This CDR3 comprises 13 residues.

This chain joins TRBV10-1 and TRBJ1-6; D perhaps matches TRBD1 (6 bases). Germline CDR1 is WNHNN and CDR2 is SYGVQD (reference sequence). There are 12 residues in the CDR3. The germline V and J ends were trimmed by 5 bases and 7 bases, with 6 bases remaining between them. As DNA, the CDR3 is TGCGCCAGCAGTACAGGGAATTCACCCCTCCACTTT. Protein: CASSTGNSPLHF.

This clone was seen ten or more times. Other nucleotide sequences from this sample produce the same CDR3. The gene calls are TRBV6-5 and TRBJ1-1; TRBD1 matches at 7 bases. With V trimmed by 5 bases and J by 0 bases, 3 bases remained unmatched. This CDR3 contains 14 residues. The V gene's germline CDR1 is MNHEY and CDR2 SVGAGI. The CDR3 reads CASSKQGMNTEAFF. The DNA of the CDR3 is TGTGCCAGCAGTAAACAGGGGATGAACACTGAAGCTTTCTTT.

The chain combines TRBV11-2 with TRBJ2-5; no definite D call. From germline, CDR1 is SGHAT and CDR2 FQNNGV. The CDR3 is 12 amino acids. V was shortened by 2 bases and J by 5 bases, with 6 bases between the two germline ends. This chain's CDR3 is CASSLSRETQYF. The CDR3 DNA follows: TGTGCCAGCAGCTTATCCCGTGAGACCCAGTACTTC.

The rearrangement joins TRBV6-5 to TRBJ1-2, with 7 bases that match TRBD1. CDR1 MNHEY and CDR2 SVGAGI come from the germline V gene. The CDR3 length is 14 residues. Unmatched junction bases numbered 7, after V lost 5 bases and J lost 4 bases. CDR3 DNA sequence: TGTGCCAGCAGTCCGCAGGGGGTTGGCTATGGCTACACCTTC. It is translated as CASSPQGVGYGYTF.

This clone was seen only once. The V call is TRBV5-4, the J call TRBJ2-7, with TRBD2 as a possible D gene (5 bases). V lost 4 bases and J 5 bases, leaving 16 bases between the germline ends. This CDR3 contains 14 residues. Germline V CDR1 and CDR2: SGHNT, YYREEE (reference sequence). As DNA, the CDR3 is TGTGCCAGCAGCGCGGGTGGGGTCGGGAACGAGCAGTACTTC. Translation: CASSAGGVGNEQYF.

The chain uses TRBV13 and TRBJ1-4, with TRBD1 matching over 10 bases. J gave up 6 bases and V 5 bases, and 6 bases lay outside the gene matches. Germline lookup yields CDR1 PRHDT and CDR2 FYEKMQ (reference sequence). The CDR3 is 15 residues long. Written as DNA, the CDR3 is TGTGCCAGCAGCGAAACCGGGACAGGGGATGAAAAACTGTTTTTT. As protein: CASSETGTGDEKLFF.

This clone was detected a few times. The chain employs TRBV4-2 and TRBJ2-7; D is perhaps TRBD2 (6 bases). CDR3 size: 15 residues. CDR1 and CDR2 from the germline V gene are LGHNA and YNFKEQ. V was pared by 6 bases and J by 1 base, with 16 bases between. CDR3 in amino acids: CASRDERDLSYEQYF. The DNA of the CDR3 is TGTGCCAGCAGAGATGAAAGGGACTTATCCTACGAGCAGTACTTC.

V usage is TRBV7-2 and J usage is TRBJ2-7; TRBD1 agrees at 8 bases. V lost 6 bases, J lost 2 bases, and 6 bases stayed unmatched. The CDR3 spans 14 residues. CDR1 SGHTA and CDR2 FQGNSA come from the germline V gene. The CDR3 is CASRRGTGAYEQYF. The CDR3 DNA follows: TGTGCCAGCAGGAGGGGGACAGGTGCCTACGAGCAGTACTTC.